In this sample, the clone carrying this TCR beta chain turned up once. These data belong to a study of blood T cell repertoires in COVID-19. Study context: Both acute and convalescent COVID-19 samples were obtained from the United States, Italy and Spain.

Per the study methods: Researchers report that nucleated cell counts were estimated from reference gene primer amplification. The assay was immunoSEQ multiplex PCR, and TCRdb's table has in-frame clones only and misses some. That table gives V, J and clone size, and the DNA gave D and trimming. The table has 120,000 or so clones, nearly 90% seen once. Deletions cut 5 bases from V and 10 bases from J, with 11 bases between. Looked up from germline, CDR1 is DFQATT and CDR2 is SNEGSKA (reference sequence). This CDR3 is 10 amino acids long. The chain couples TRBV20-1 to TRBJ1-1, with D tentatively TRBD1 (5 bases). The specimen sequenced was peripheral blood. The clonotype comes from a human donor in a cohort sampled during active COVID-19. DNA for the CDR3: TGCAGTGCTTCTGGAGACAGAGCTTTCTTT. It translates to CSASGDRAFF.